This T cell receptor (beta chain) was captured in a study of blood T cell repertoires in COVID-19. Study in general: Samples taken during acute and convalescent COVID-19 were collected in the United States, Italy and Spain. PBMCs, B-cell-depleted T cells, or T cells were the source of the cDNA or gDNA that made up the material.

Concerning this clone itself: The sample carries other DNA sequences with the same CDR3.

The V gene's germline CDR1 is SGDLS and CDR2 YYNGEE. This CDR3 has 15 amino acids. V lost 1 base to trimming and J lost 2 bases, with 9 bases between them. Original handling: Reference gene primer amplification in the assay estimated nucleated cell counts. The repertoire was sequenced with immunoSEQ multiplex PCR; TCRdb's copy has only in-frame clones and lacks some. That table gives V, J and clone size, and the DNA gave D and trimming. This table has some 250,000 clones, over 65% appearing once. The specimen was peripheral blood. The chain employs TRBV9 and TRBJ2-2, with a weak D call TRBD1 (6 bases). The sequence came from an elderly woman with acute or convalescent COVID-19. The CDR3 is CASSVLGQNTGELFF. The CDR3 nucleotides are TGTGCCAGCAGCGTATTGGGACAAAACACCGGGGAGCTGTTTTTT.